The 27 T cell receptor beta chains reported below all come from one sample, sequenced in a study of blood T cell repertoires in COVID-19. The assay was immunoSEQ multiplex PCR, and TCRdb's table has in-frame clones only and misses some. The sample shows about 170,000 clones, 70% to 85% of them seen only once. The specimen was PBMCs or T cells enriched from blood (not recorded which). The receptors stem from a woman in her 70s in a cohort exposed to, infected with or recovered from COVID-19 (not recorded which).

This sequence joins TRBV10-2 and TRBJ2-1; 15 nucleotides align to TRBD2. The germline CDR1 and CDR2 sequences are WSHSY and SAAADI. The CDR3 runs to 17 residues. J was trimmed by 7 bases and V by 6 bases; bases with no gene match: 10. The CDR3 DNA follows: TGCGCCAGCAGAGGACTAGCGGGAGGGGGAGCCGGGAATGAGCAGTTCTTC. Its protein is CASRGLAGGGAGNEQFF.

V usage is TRBV7-3 and J usage is TRBJ2-5, with 9 nucleotides matching TRBD1. The CDR3 has 16 residues. The V segment lost 6 bases and the J segment 4 bases; nucleotides outside the gene matches: 12. Germline V gives CDR1 SGHTA, CDR2 FQGTGA. CDR3 region: CASSLYTTGGRETQYF. CDR3 nucleotides: TGTGCCAGCAGTTTATACACTACAGGGGGCCGAGAGACCCAGTACTTC.

The chain recombines TRBV12-3 or TRBV12-4 with TRBJ1-2; unclear D gene. Trimming pared 4 bases from V and 13 bases from J, leaving 13 bases between. The CDR3 has 11 residues. CDR3 sequence: CASSSRQDITF. CDR3 coding DNA: TGTGCCAGCAGTTCCCGACAAGACATCACCTTC.

The rearrangement links TRBV6-6 to TRBJ1-5, with D perhaps TRBD1 (6 bases). Trimming cost V 6 bases and J 6 bases, with 15 bases left between them. Germline-derived CDR1 and CDR2 are MNHNY and SVGAGI (reference sequence). CDR3 length equals 14 residues. DNA of the CDR3: TGTGCCAGCAGCGAGGCAGGGGACGGTCAGCCCCAGCATTTT. This gives the protein CASSEAGDGQPQHF.

This clone has more than one count but fewer than ten. V gene TRBV6-6 combines with J gene TRBJ1-6; 7 bases align to TRBD1. CDR1 and CDR2 (germline): MNHNY, SVGAGI (reference sequence). V lost 6 bases, J lost 7 bases, and 6 bases stayed unmatched. This CDR3 has 14 residues. In nucleotides, the CDR3 is TGTGCCAGCAGCACGACAGGGATAAATTCACCCCTCCACTTT. This gives the protein CASSTTGINSPLHF.

In this sample, this clone turned up a few times. The rearrangement links TRBV6-5 to TRBJ1-3; 10 nucleotides agree with TRBD1. The CDR3 sequence is 13 residues long. In germline, CDR1 is MNHEY, CDR2 SVGAGI. V gave up 6 bases and J gave up 4 bases; unmatched junction bases: 0. CDR3 in amino acids: CASRTGGGNTIYF. The DNA for the CDR3 is TGTGCCAGCAGGACAGGGGGCGGAAACACCATATATTTT.

In the case of this clone: An end of the junction does not agree with germline; a read error may underlie this. This rearrangement joins TRBV5-1 to TRBJ2-1, with a possible D match to TRBD1 (5 bases). The CDR3 consists of 15 residues. Germline V gives CDR1 SGHRS, CDR2 YFSETQ. CDR3 DNA: TGCGCCAGCAGTTCCGGGCCGACAGAATACAATGAGCAGCTCTTC. Translation: CASSSGPTEYNEQLF. Filled out from reference TRBV5-1 and TRBJ2-1, the complete variable domain reads KAGVTQTPRYLIKTRGQQVTLSCSPISGHRSVSWYQQTPGQGLQFLFEYFSETQRNKGNFPGRFSGRQFSNSRSEMNVSTLELGDSALYLCASSSGPTEYNEQLFGPGTRLTVL.

The chain carries TRBV5-4 and TRBJ1-5; perhaps TRBD1 as D (5 bases). The CDR3 runs to 16 residues. Germline V lookup: CDR1 SGHNT, CDR2 YYREEE (reference sequence). Trimming removed 4 bases from V and 0 bases from J, with 14 bases in between. The CDR3, as DNA: TGTGCCAGCAGCGGGTGGGGCAGGGATAGCAATCAGCCCCAGCATTTT. Its protein product is CASSGWGRDSNQPQHF.

This clone was counted once. The rearrangement uses TRBV28 and TRBJ2-2; 9 nucleotides line up with TRBD2. V trimming: 3 bases; J trimming: 6 bases; junction bases outside the gene matches: 11. CDR3 length: 17 residues. CDR1 is MDHEN, CDR2 SYDVKM, per germline. This CDR3 is CASSFLQPGLASGELFF. The CDR3 DNA follows: TGTGCCAGCAGTTTCCTACAACCGGGACTAGCATCCGGGGAGCTGTTTTTT.

This chain joins TRBV10-3 and TRBJ2-1, with TRBD1 as a possible D gene (6 bases). V was shortened by 10 bases and J by 5 bases, with 15 bases between the two germline ends. The CDR3 loop spans 13 amino acids. CDR1 is ENHRY, CDR2 SYGVKD, per germline. The CDR3: CATQRQADNEQFF. In DNA, the CDR3 is TGTGCCACCCAGCGACAGGCCGACAATGAGCAGTTCTTC.

The chain links TRBV27 to TRBJ1-4; no clear D gene. Trimming pared 0 bases from V and 3 bases from J, leaving 8 bases between. CDR1 MNHEY and CDR2 SMNVEV come from the germline V gene (reference sequence). The CDR3 runs to 15 residues. CDR3 coding DNA: TGTGCCAGCAGTTTATCGAACAGAGCTAATGAAAAACTGTTTTTT. Translating gives CASSLSNRANEKLFF.

This chain links TRBV12-3 or TRBV12-4 with TRBJ1-2, with D possibly TRBD1 on 6 matching bases. V shed 5 bases and J shed 4 bases, with 11 bases lying between them. This CDR3 contains 13 residues. The CDR3 bases are TGTGCCAGCAGTCCCACAGGGCCCTATGGCTACACCTTC. Its translation is CASSPTGPYGYTF.

The chain couples TRBV27 to TRBJ2-7, with 7 bases matching TRBD1. V shed 5 bases and J 3 bases; nucleotides not matched to a gene: 4. This CDR3 has 13 amino acids. Germline lookup yields CDR1 MNHEY and CDR2 SMNVEV (reference sequence). This chain's CDR3 is CASSPWDSYEQYF. CDR3 bases: TGTGCCAGCAGTCCCTGGGACAGCTACGAGCAGTACTTC.

The J gene is TRBJ2-3, the V gene TRBV3-1 (or the pseudogene TRBV3-2); tentative D call: TRBD2 (7 bases). The CDR3 is 16 amino acids. The germline V and J ends were trimmed by 1 base and 4 bases, with 15 bases remaining between them. CDR1 is LGHDT and CDR2 is YNNKEL in the germline V gene (reference sequence). The CDR3: CASSQVRGAPADTQYF. CDR3 DNA: TGTGCCAGCAGCCAAGTTCGGGGGGCTCCCGCAGATACGCAGTATTTT.

V usage is TRBV19 and J usage is TRBJ2-7; a weak D match, TRBD2 (5 bases). From germline, CDR1 is LNHDA and CDR2 SQIVND (reference sequence). V was shortened by 3 bases and J by 0 bases, with 9 bases between the two germline ends. CDR3 size: 14 residues. CDR3 protein: CASSITGDSYEQYF. In DNA, the CDR3 is TGTGCCAGTAGTATTACCGGGGACTCCTACGAGCAGTACTTC.

The chain combines TRBV18 with TRBJ1-5; a possible D gene is TRBD1 (5 bases). V lost 4 bases and J lost 4, with 11 bases in between. The CDR3 runs to 14 residues. Germline lookup yields CDR1 KGHSH and CDR2 LQKENI. The CDR3 DNA reads as TGTGCCAGCTCACAAACAGGTACGAATCAGCCCCAGCATTTT. Encoded protein: CASSQTGTNQPQHF.

Comments on this clone: The same CDR3 arises from other DNA sequences in this sample as well. The chain joins TRBV6-5 to TRBJ2-7, with D perhaps matching TRBD1 (5 bases). CDR1 and CDR2 (germline): MNHEY, SVGAGI. V lost 5 bases and J lost 2, with 10 bases in between. The CDR3 loop spans 13 amino acids. In DNA, the CDR3 is TGTGCCAGCAGTCTACAGGTAACCTACGAGCAGTACTTC. This codes for CASSLQVTYEQYF.

V and J are TRBV5-3 and TRBJ2-7, with unresolved D. TRBV5-3 carries the ORF label, with uncertain function. This CDR3 spans 15 amino acids. Trimming removed 2 bases at V and 2 bases at J, with 14 bases between. CDR3 protein: CARSLSKGGAYEQYF. CDR3 in DNA: TGTGCCAGAAGCTTATCGAAAGGCGGAGCCTACGAGCAGTACTTC.

The chain carries TRBV7-9 and TRBJ2-7; maybe TRBD2 (5 bases). The CDR3 has 15 residues. CDR1 is SEHNR, CDR2 FQNEAQ, per germline (reference sequence). V dropped 6 bases and J dropped 3 bases, with 18 bases sitting between them. CDR3 residues: CASSTFRSAGYEQYF. DNA of the CDR3: TGTGCCAGCAGTACATTCCGGAGCGCGGGCTACGAGCAGTACTTC.

This clone was seen a few times. The chain links TRBV4-1 to TRBJ1-2; D perhaps matches TRBD1 (6 bases). This CDR3 has 16 amino acids. Trimming removed 1 base at V and 0 bases at J, with 12 bases between. CDR1 is MGHRA, CDR2 YSYEKL, per germline. CDR3 nucleotides: TGCGCCAGCAGCCAAGTGCAGGGACAAGCTAACTATGGCTACACCTTC. The encoded protein is CASSQVQGQANYGYTF.

The CDR3 loop reads CASSSLTSGDTDTQYF. For the CDR3, the DNA is TGTGCCAGCAGTTCTCTCACTAGCGGGGACACAGATACGCAGTATTTT. The J gene is TRBJ2-3, the V gene TRBV28; 10 bases are shared with TRBD2. Germline V gene sequence: CDR1 MDHEN, CDR2 SYDVKM. The trim removed 4 bases at V and 2 bases at J, leaving 6 bases unmatched. This CDR3 has 16 amino acids.

J is TRBJ1-2 and V is TRBV5-5; TRBD1 matches 8 bases. Germline loops: CDR1 SGHKS, CDR2 YYEKEE (reference sequence). The V gene end was trimmed by 4 bases and the J gene end by 4 bases; junction bases not matched to a gene: 6. The length of the CDR3 is 14 residues. CDR3 protein: CASSLTGGGYGYTF. CDR3 nucleotide sequence: TGTGCCAGCAGCCTAACAGGGGGTGGCTATGGCTACACCTTC.

This chain links TRBV5-5 with TRBJ2-7, with TRBD2 as a possible D gene (5 bases). V was trimmed by 4 bases and J by 5 bases, leaving 10 bases between them. There are 12 residues in the CDR3. Germline V gene data show CDR1 as SGHKS and CDR2 as YYEKEE (reference sequence). The CDR3 protein is CASSPGWHEQYF. CDR3 DNA: TGTGCCAGCAGCCCGGGGTGGCACGAGCAGTACTTC. Full variable domain (outside the CDR3, taken from reference TRBV5-5 and TRBJ2-7): DAGVTQSPTHLIKTRGQQVTLRCSPISGHKSVSWYQQVLGQGPQFIFQYYEKEERGRGNFPDRFSARQFPNYSSELNVNALLLGDSALYLCASSPGWHEQYFGPGTRLTVT.

A few counts support this clone. The chain combines TRBV24-1 with TRBJ2-3, with 10 bases lining up with TRBD2. Germline V lookup: CDR1 KGHDR, CDR2 SFDVKD. Trimming removed 7 bases from V and 5 bases from J; junction bases left unmatched: 2. The CDR3 has 13 amino acids. The CDR3 sequence: CATRAGGKDTQYF. For the CDR3, the DNA is TGTGCCACCAGAGCGGGAGGGAAAGATACGCAGTATTTT.

The J gene is TRBJ2-3, the V gene TRBV13; 11 bases agree with TRBD2. Germline loops: CDR1 PRHDT, CDR2 FYEKMQ (reference sequence). V lost 5 bases, J lost 6 bases, and 7 bases stayed unmatched. The CDR3 is made up of 15 amino acids. The chain's CDR3 is CASSPAVAGGDTQYF. The CDR3 DNA reads TGTGCCAGCAGCCCGGCGGTAGCGGGAGGGGATACGCAGTATTTT.

This chain joins TRBV5-6 and TRBJ1-4; possible D gene TRBD1, 5 bases. This CDR3 has 15 residues. CDR1 is SGHDT and CDR2 is YYEEEE in the germline V gene. V shed 1 base and J shed 3 bases, with 10 bases lying between them. This CDR3 reads CASSLSAGANEKLFF. The CDR3 DNA follows: TGTGCCAGCAGCTTGAGTGCGGGGGCTAATGAAAAACTGTTTTTT.

This clone has just a few counts. The rearrangement uses TRBV19 and TRBJ2-1, with D unresolved. Trimming left V 6 bases short and J 10 bases short, with 10 bases between. The germline V gene has CDR1 LNHDA and CDR2 SQIVND (reference sequence). The CDR3 runs to 11 residues. The CDR3 reads CASRSGGEQFF. The CDR3 DNA follows: TGTGCCAGTAGATCGGGTGGCGAGCAGTTCTTC.